This TCR beta chain was captured in a study of patients and donors after allogeneic stem cell transplantation. Via MiXCR, TCRdb re-called the RT-PCR reads, giving one row per CDR3 protein. Among approximately 210,000 distinct CDR3 sequences listed, roughly 40% were seen once. Looked up from germline, CDR1 is MNHNY and CDR2 is SVGAGI (reference sequence). V gave up 11 bases and J gave up 5 bases, with 27 bases separating them. This CDR3 has 16 amino acids. The V call is TRBV6-6, the J call TRBJ1-2; D gene ambiguous. The TCR originated in a human donor who was either an allogeneic HSCT recipient or a stem cell or donor lymphocyte infusion donor (not recorded which). It is not recorded whose cells these are; they may come from a transplant donor. Source material: blood, either unsorted or a sorted T cell fraction (not recorded which). The CDR3 nucleotides read TGTGCCGGCACTTACCCGGGCCCGCTTCAAATATATGGCTACACCTTC. It translates to CAGTYPGPLQIYGYTF.